Reported below is one T cell receptor (beta chain). This sample is drawn from a study of T cell changes during pregnancy in multiple sclerosis. The method was immunoSEQ multiplex PCR; TCRdb's version includes in-frame clones alone and lacks a portion of them. The sample lists under 65,000 clones, 94% occurring once. The CDR3 is made up of 12 amino acids. Trimming took 3 bases from V and 4 from J, leaving 4 bases between them. Germline assignment: CDR1 SEHNR and CDR2 FQNEAQ (reference sequence). Sequenced here: CD8+ T cells from peripheral blood mononuclear cells, sampled after pregnancy. This clonotype originated in a female donor with multiple sclerosis, enrolled in a pregnancy study. The chain recombines TRBV7-9 with TRBJ1-5; D remains ambiguous. The CDR3 nucleotides read TGTGCCAGCAGCTTTCCTAATCAGCCCCAGCATTTT. Amino acids: CASSFPNQPQHF.